The sequence of this T cell receptor beta chain was determined in a study of long-term antiretroviral therapy in people with HIV. The CDR3 has 14 residues. Trimming left V 6 bases short and J 1 base short, with 10 bases between. Per germline, CDR1 MDHEN and CDR2 SYDVKM. Each HIV participant was treated in the United States. Sequencing relied on immunoSEQ assay v3.0, run at survey level. Profiling relied on immunoSEQ multiplex PCR, and the TCRdb table lists in-frame clones only, not all of them. The sample gives tens of thousands of clones, 80% of which show up once; around 5.8% is in the top ten. This sequence was found in a man aged 25 to 45 with HIV. This sample comprised unsorted PBMCs, obtained 3.4 years after starting antiretroviral therapy. The chain recombines TRBV28 with TRBJ1-5, with no clear D. Written as DNA, the CDR3 is TGTGCCAGCAGCCCCGGCGGGAGCAATCAGCCCCAGCATTTT. As protein: CASSPGGSNQPQHF.